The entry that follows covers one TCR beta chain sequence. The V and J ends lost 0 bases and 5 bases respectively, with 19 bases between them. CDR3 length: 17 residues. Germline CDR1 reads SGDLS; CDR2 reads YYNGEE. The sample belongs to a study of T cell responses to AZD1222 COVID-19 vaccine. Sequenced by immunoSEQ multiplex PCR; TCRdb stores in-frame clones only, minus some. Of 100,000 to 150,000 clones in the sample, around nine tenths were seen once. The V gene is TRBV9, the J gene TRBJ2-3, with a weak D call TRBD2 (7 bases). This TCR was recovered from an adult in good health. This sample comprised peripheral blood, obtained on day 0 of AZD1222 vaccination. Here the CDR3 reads CASSVAPVGGGEDTQYF. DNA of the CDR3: TGTGCCAGCAGCGTAGCCCCCGTAGGAGGGGGGGAAGATACGCAGTATTTT.